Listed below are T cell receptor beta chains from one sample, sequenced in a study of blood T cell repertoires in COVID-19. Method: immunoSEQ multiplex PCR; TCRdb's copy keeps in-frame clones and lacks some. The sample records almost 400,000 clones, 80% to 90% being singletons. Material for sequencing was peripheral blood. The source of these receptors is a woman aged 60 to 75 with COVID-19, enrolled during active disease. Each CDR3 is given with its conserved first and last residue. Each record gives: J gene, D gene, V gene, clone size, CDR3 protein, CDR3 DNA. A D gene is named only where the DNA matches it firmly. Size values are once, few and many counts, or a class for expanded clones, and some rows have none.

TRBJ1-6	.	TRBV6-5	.	CASSREENSPLHF	TGTGCCAGCAGCAGGGAGGAGAATTCACCCCTCCACTTT
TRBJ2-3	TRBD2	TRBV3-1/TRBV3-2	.	CASSQSRGGKDTQYF	TGTGCCAGCAGCCAATCACGGGGGGGCAAGGATACGCAGTATTTT
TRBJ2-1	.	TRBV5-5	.	CASSLAGAVNEQFF	TGTGCCAGCAGCTTGGCAGGGGCAGTTAATGAGCAGTTCTTC
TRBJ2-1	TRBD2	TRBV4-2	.	CASSRLAGAGNEQFF	TGTGCCAGCAGCCGCTTAGCGGGGGCAGGTAATGAGCAGTTCTTC
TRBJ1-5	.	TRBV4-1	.	CASSQDASPNQPQHF	TGCGCCAGCAGCCAAGATGCAAGCCCTAATCAGCCCCAGCATTTT
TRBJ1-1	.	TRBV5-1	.	CASSLLQGNTEAFF	TGCGCCAGCAGCTTACTTCAGGGGAACACTGAAGCTTTCTTT
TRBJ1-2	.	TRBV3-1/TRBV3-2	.	CASSQELRGYTF	TGTGCCAGCAGCCAAGAGCTGAGAGGCTACACCTTC
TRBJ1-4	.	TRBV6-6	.	CASSRDSLNEKLFF	TGTGCCAGCAGCCGAGACAGCCTTAATGAAAAACTGTTTTTT
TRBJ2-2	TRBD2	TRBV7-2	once	CASSLSGLAGGTGELFF	TGTGCCAGCAGCTTATCAGGACTAGCGGGGGGGACCGGGGAGCTGTTTTTT
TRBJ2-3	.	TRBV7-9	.	CASSPAGDTQYF	TGTGCCAGCAGCCCAGCCGGGGATACGCAGTATTTT
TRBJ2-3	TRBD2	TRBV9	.	CASSGRLAGGADTQYF	TGTGCCAGCAGCGGACGACTAGCGGGGGGGGCAGATACGCAGTATTTT
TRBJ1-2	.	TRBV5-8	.	CASSPGQTNYGYTF	TGTGCCAGCAGCCCAGGACAGACAAACTATGGCTACACCTTC
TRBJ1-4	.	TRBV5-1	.	CASSLGRGATNEKLFF	TGCGCCAGCAGCTTGGGTCGGGGGGCGACTAATGAAAAACTGTTTTTT
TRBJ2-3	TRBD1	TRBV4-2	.	CASSQDTGALDTQYF	TGTGCCAGCAGCCAAGACACAGGGGCGCTAGATACGCAGTATTTT